The clone carrying this T cell receptor (beta chain) was seen only a few times. Its antigen is as yet unknown. In germline, CDR1 is SGHTA, CDR2 FQGNSA. Trimming removed 1 base at V and 8 bases at J, with 9 bases between. This CDR3 comprises 13 residues. This sample was included in a study of blood T cells in healthy people across ages. Study results and caveats: Donor CMV status was unknown, possibly confounding expanded clonotype changes. A strong correlation was found between TCR beta diversity and the percentage of naive T cells.

A second roughly 6 to 11 cycle PCR used barcoded and J-beta primers. A template-switch adaptor containing 12 random nucleotides labeled each cDNA molecule. TCRdb ran MiXCR on the 5' RACE reads and lists one entry per CDR3 protein. The repertoire includes roughly 800,000 distinct CDR3 sequences, about 25% of them detected once, and 9.4% sits in the top ten. These records were also assigned to another study, of T cells of mothers and their children. That work adds: A few healthy Caucasian mothers, along with their six children, served as the donors.

The clonotype was recovered from a boy younger than 18 in good health. This chain links TRBV7-2 with TRBJ2-4, with unresolved D. What was sequenced was blood. Written as DNA, the CDR3 is TGTGCCAGCAGCTTAGATGGGCACTACATTCAGTACTTC. Translating it yields CASSLDGHYIQYF. The full variable domain, rest sourced from reference TRBV7-2 and TRBJ2-4, is GAGVSQSPSNKVTEKGKDVELRCDPISGHTALYWYRQSLGQGLEFLIYFQGNSAPDKSGLPSDRFSAERTGGSVSTLTIQRTQQEDSAVYLCASSLDGHYIQYFGAGTRLSVL.